The 2 T cell receptor beta chains below come from one sample, sequenced in a study of cytomegalovirus exposure and HLA in healthy donors. PCR involved 60 Vbeta and 13 Jbeta primers. TCRdb keeps only in-frame clones here, not all; method: immunoSEQ multiplex PCR. The table records under 200,000 clones, approximately 78% of them present only once. Sample: PBMCs. The source is a girl aged 2 to 9 in good health and CMV-seropositive.

DNA for the CDR3: TGTGCCACCAGCAGAGATCTGACTCAGGGTGTTATTGATCAGCCCCAGCATTTT. This translates into CATSRDLTQGVIDQPQHF. The chain employs TRBV15 and TRBJ1-5; D might be TRBD1 (5 bases). CDR3 length equals 18 residues. Per the germline V gene, CDR1 is LNHNV and CDR2 is YYDKDF (reference sequence). V was shortened by 0 bases and J by 5 bases, with 20 bases between the two germline ends. Full variable domain (outside the CDR3, taken from reference TRBV15 and TRBJ1-5): DAMVIQNPRYQVTQFGKPVTLSCSQTLNHNVMYWYQQKSSQAPKLLFHYYDKDFNNEADTPDNFQSRRPNTSFCFLDIRSPGLGDTAMYLCATSRDLTQGVIDQPQHFGDGTRLSIL.

This clone was recorded a few times. CDR3 amino acids: CASSFGLLQETQYF. As DNA, the CDR3 is TGCGCCAGCAGCTTCGGACTGCTCCAAGAGACCCAGTACTTC. V gene TRBV5-1 combines with J gene TRBJ2-5; D might be TRBD2 (5 bases). V shed 2 bases and J shed 1 base, with 9 bases lying between them. Germline V gene lookup returns CDR1 SGHRS and CDR2 YFSETQ. The CDR3 has 14 amino acids.